One sample yielded the 28 T cell receptor beta chains listed below, sequenced in a study of cytomegalovirus exposure and HLA in healthy donors. The primer mix had 60 Vbeta and 13 Jbeta primers. This table comes from immunoSEQ multiplex PCR, and its TCRdb copy is limited to in-frame clones, with some not included. The sample consists of approximately 170,000 clones, less than 85% of them appearing once. The sequencing sample was made of PBMCs. Receptors were obtained from a boy younger than 10 in good health and CMV-seronegative.

The V gene is TRBV5-1, the J gene TRBJ1-5; D is unresolved. From germline, CDR1 is SGHRS and CDR2 YFSETQ. CDR3 size: 14 residues. The V gene lost 2 bases and the J gene lost 4 bases, with 10 bases spanning the gap. The CDR3 sequence is CASSLGLTNQPQHF. The CDR3 bases are TGCGCCAGCAGCTTAGGACTGACGAATCAGCCCCAGCATTTT.

In its sample, this clone was seen once. J is TRBJ1-3 and V is TRBV5-1, with 7 nucleotides matching TRBD1. This CDR3 has 15 amino acids. Germline V gene lookup returns CDR1 SGHRS and CDR2 YFSETQ. V lost 5 bases and J lost 4; bases outside the gene matches: 9. CDR3 DNA sequence: TGCGCCAGCAGGGATACAGGGGCGCAGGGAAACACCATATATTTT. Protein: CASRDTGAQGNTIYF.

The chain joins TRBV11-2 to TRBJ2-7; D might be TRBD2 (5 bases). The CDR3 has 13 amino acids. Germline CDR1 is SGHAT and CDR2 is FQNNGV. V lost 6 bases and J 2 bases, leaving 11 bases between the germline ends. The CDR3 coding sequence is TGTGCCAGCAGTTCCTACGGGGCCTACGAGCAGTACTTC. Translated: CASSSYGAYEQYF.

The chain recombines TRBV5-7 with TRBJ1-2; D gene unclear. TRBV5-7 is placed among ORFs of uncertain function. Trimming removed 1 base from V and 2 bases from J, with 15 bases in between. CDR3 size: 16 residues. The CDR3 region has the DNA TGTGCCAGCAGCTTGTCGGTCGGCAGGCGAAACTATGGCTACACCTTC. Its translation is CASSLSVGRRNYGYTF.

This clone is a singleton in its sample. The chain joins TRBV6-5 to TRBJ1-6, with 9 bases that match TRBD1. From germline, CDR1 is MNHEY and CDR2 SVGAGI. The J segment lost 10 bases and the V segment lost 6 bases, leaving 4 bases of the junction unmatched. CDR3 length equals 13 residues. The DNA for the CDR3 is TGTGCCAGCAGAAGGACAGGGGAATCACCCCTCCACTTT. Amino acids: CASRRTGESPLHF.

The chain couples TRBV28 to TRBJ2-7, with 9 bases that match TRBD1. Looked up from germline, CDR1 is MDHEN and CDR2 is SYDVKM. V gave up 3 bases and J gave up 4 bases; unmatched junction bases: 7. CDR3 length: 15 residues. This CDR3 is CASSFGQGPYYEQYF. CDR3 sequence (DNA): TGTGCCAGCAGTTTCGGACAGGGGCCTTATTACGAGCAGTACTTC.

V gene TRBV14 combines with J gene TRBJ2-5; 9 positions match TRBD2. The CDR3 loop spans 15 amino acids. CDR1 and CDR2 from the germline V gene are SGHDN and FVKESK. V lost 2 bases to trimming and J lost 5 bases; unmatched junction nucleotides: 6. CDR3: CASSQPASGTETQYF. The CDR3 DNA reads TGTGCCAGCAGCCAACCAGCTAGCGGGACGGAGACCCAGTACTTC.

The chain couples TRBV6-1 to TRBJ1-5; D not resolved. Germline-derived CDR1 and CDR2 are MNHNS and SASEGT. This CDR3 is built from 13 residues. Between the trimmed V and J ends, which lost 3 bases and 7 bases, there was a span of 10 bases. The CDR3 DNA follows: TGTGCCAGCAGTGATGGAGGTTGGCAGCCCCAGCATTTT. Encoded protein: CASSDGGWQPQHF.

This chain joins TRBV29-1 and TRBJ2-1; TRBD1 might be the D (6 bases). Trimming took off 7 bases at V and 4 bases at J, with 20 bases between the two ends. Germline V gene lookup returns CDR1 SQVTM and CDR2 ANQGSEA. The CDR3 extends over 15 amino acids. CDR3 sequence: CSAPRWQGSYNEQFF. The CDR3 coding sequence is TGCAGCGCCCCCCGATGGCAGGGGTCATACAATGAGCAGTTCTTC.

The chain joins TRBV5-1 to TRBJ1-2; TRBD1 agrees at 11 bases. V lost 4 bases, J lost 4 bases, and 9 bases stayed unmatched. Germline V gene sequence: CDR1 SGHRS, CDR2 YFSETQ. The CDR3 contains 16 residues. The CDR3 DNA follows: TGCGCCAGCAGCCCGGAAGGACAGGGGGCCCGCTATGGCTACACCTTC. Its translation: CASSPEGQGARYGYTF.

The CDR3 coding sequence is TGTGCCAGTAGTATAGGCGGCGGGAGCAGCACCGGGGAGCTGTTTTTT. As protein: CASSIGGGSSTGELFF. V is TRBV19 and J is TRBJ2-2; 7 bases agree with TRBD2. With 1 base clipped from V and 4 bases from J, the junction kept 6 bases outside the gene matches. CDR1 LNHDA and CDR2 SQIVND come from the germline V gene (reference sequence). The CDR3 is made up of 16 amino acids.

The V and J genes are TRBV6-6 and TRBJ1-2; TRBD1 might be the D (5 bases). This CDR3 region has 13 residues. Between the trimmed V and J ends, which lost 5 bases and 2 bases, there was a span of 9 bases. Germline assignment: CDR1 MNHNY and CDR2 SVGAGI (reference sequence). The CDR3 nucleotides read TGTGCCAGCAGTCCTACAGGAAACTATGGCTACACCTTC. Translation gives CASSPTGNYGYTF.

V gene TRBV7-8 combines with J gene TRBJ2-3; 7 bases line up with TRBD2. The CDR3 runs 15 residues. Per the germline V gene, CDR1 is SGHVS and CDR2 is FQNEAQ. Trimming cost V 5 bases and J 0 bases; bases outside gene matches: 5. CDR3 residues: CASSPISGSTDTQYF. The CDR3 nucleotides read TGTGCCAGCAGCCCTATTAGCGGGAGCACAGATACGCAGTATTTT.

V is TRBV2 and J is TRBJ1-4, with D possibly matching TRBD1 (5 bases). This CDR3 is built from 15 residues. V was trimmed by 7 bases and J by 5 bases, leaving 17 bases between them. Germline V lookup: CDR1 SNHLY, CDR2 FYNNEI. Here the CDR3 DNA reads TGTGCCAGCACTCCGACGGGGGGTGGAAATGAAAAACTGTTTTTT. Translation: CASTPTGGGNEKLFF.

The chain links TRBV9 to TRBJ2-1, with D possibly matching TRBD2 (5 bases). CDR3 size: 16 residues. Trimming removed 4 bases from V and 2 bases from J, with 16 bases in between. Looked up from germline, CDR1 is SGDLS and CDR2 is YYNGEE. Here the CDR3 reads CASSLDGVNAYNEQFF. The CDR3 coding sequence is TGTGCCAGCAGCCTGGACGGGGTTAACGCCTACAATGAGCAGTTCTTC.

The genes are TRBV5-5 and TRBJ2-2; D gene unclear. In germline, CDR1 is SGHKS, CDR2 YYEKEE (reference sequence). The CDR3 length is 15 residues. Trimming shortened V by 3 bases and J by 3 bases, and 12 bases separated the two germline ends. The CDR3 is CASSSTVKDTGELFF. The CDR3 DNA reads as TGTGCCAGCAGCTCTACAGTGAAGGACACCGGGGAGCTGTTTTTT.

The CDR3, as DNA: TGCGCCAGCAGTGAGTCACAGGGGGGAGTAGGAAAACTGTTTTTT. The encoded protein is CASSESQGGVGKLFF. This sequence joins TRBV10-2 and TRBJ1-4, with TRBD1 matching 8 bases. There are 15 residues in the CDR3. V lost 0 bases and J lost 10; bases outside the gene matches: 7. Germline values: CDR1 WSHSY, CDR2 SAAADI.

A few counts support this clone. The chain combines TRBV28 with TRBJ1-6; 9 positions match TRBD1. Germline V CDR1 and CDR2: MDHEN, SYDVKM. The CDR3 has 14 residues. V shed 4 bases and J 10 bases; nucleotides not matched to a gene: 5. The CDR3 is CASSSDRGRSPLHF. CDR3 in DNA: TGTGCCAGCAGTTCGGACAGGGGTCGCTCACCCCTCCACTTT.

This sequence joins TRBV7-2 and TRBJ2-3; TRBD1 might be the D (5 bases). The CDR3 extends over 12 amino acids. Per germline, CDR1 SGHTA and CDR2 FQGNSA. V was trimmed by 5 bases and J by 6 bases, leaving 9 bases between them. CDR3 amino acids: CASSPNRDTQYF. The DNA for the CDR3 is TGTGCCAGCAGCCCGAACAGGGATACGCAGTATTTT.

J is TRBJ2-1 and V is TRBV19, with 7 bases fitting TRBD1. The CDR3 is made up of 15 amino acids. Germline trimming cut 1 base from V and 4 bases from J; bases unmatched to any gene: 4. Germline V gene data show CDR1 as LNHDA and CDR2 as SQIVND (reference sequence). The CDR3 region has the DNA TGTGCCAGTAGTATAGTGTCGACAGGGTACAATGAGCAGTTCTTC. This encodes CASSIVSTGYNEQFF.

The chain uses TRBV9 and TRBJ2-5, with 12 bases aligning to TRBD2. This CDR3 is 17 amino acids long. CDR1 is SGDLS and CDR2 is YYNGEE in the germline V gene. Unmatched junction bases numbered 12, after V lost 4 bases and J lost 5 bases. The CDR3 here is CASSPSPLAGGPETQYF. In nucleotides, the CDR3 is TGTGCCAGCAGCCCCAGTCCCCTAGCGGGAGGGCCGGAGACCCAGTACTTC.

This clone was recorded a few times. The chain is built from TRBV10-3 and TRBJ2-3; 9 positions match TRBD1. Germline trimming cut 4 bases from V and 0 bases from J; bases unmatched to any gene: 5. This CDR3 has 16 residues. CDR1 is ENHRY, CDR2 SYGVKD, per germline. The DNA of the CDR3 is TGTGCCATCAGTGTCCGGGACAGGGATAGCACAGATACGCAGTATTTT. Translation gives CAISVRDRDSTDTQYF.

V gene TRBV6-5 combines with J gene TRBJ2-3; 8 bases are a match to TRBD2. V gave up 8 bases and J gave up 6 bases; unmatched junction bases: 10. Germline V gene data show CDR1 as MNHEY and CDR2 as SVGAGI. CDR3 size: 14 residues. CDR3 nucleotide sequence: TGTGCCAGCCGTGACGGGGGGGCTAGGGATACGCAGTATTTT. It yields the protein CASRDGGARDTQYF.

The chain couples TRBV28 to TRBJ1-2; D is uncertain. V was trimmed by 8 bases and J by 0 bases, leaving 10 bases between them. CDR1 and CDR2 (germline): MDHEN, SYDVKM. This CDR3 has 13 residues. CDR3 DNA sequence: TGTGCCAGCTTTACCCTAGCTAACTATGGCTACACCTTC. This gives the protein CASFTLANYGYTF.

This clone was found a few times. The rearrangement uses TRBV7-8 and TRBJ1-6; D is ambiguous. V was clipped by 5 bases and J by 7 bases, with 12 bases between them. There are 14 residues in the CDR3. Germline assignment: CDR1 SGHVS and CDR2 FQNEAQ. The DNA of the CDR3 is TGTGCCAGCAGCCCCCCGAAACTAAATTCACCCCTCCACTTT. Translating it yields CASSPPKLNSPLHF. The whole variable domain, filled in from reference TRBV7-8 and TRBJ1-6, reads GAGVSQSPRYKVAKRGQDVALRCDPISGHVSLFWYQQALGQGPEFLTYFQNEAQLDKSGLPSDRFFAERPEGSVSTLKIQRTQQEDSAVYLCASSPPKLNSPLHFGNGTRLTVT.

This chain uses TRBV9 with TRBJ2-7; 7 bases are a match to TRBD2. Trimming at V came to 0 bases and at J to 0 bases, leaving 6 bases not matched to a gene. The CDR3 runs 16 residues. Germline CDR1 SGDLS, CDR2 YYNGEE. CDR3 protein: CASSVAPGTNSYEQYF. CDR3 DNA sequence: TGTGCCAGCAGCGTAGCCCCCGGGACTAACTCCTACGAGCAGTACTTC.

V and J are TRBV4-2 and TRBJ2-5, with 8 bases aligning to TRBD2. There are 16 residues in the CDR3. CDR1 LGHNA and CDR2 YNFKEQ come from the germline V gene. The junction had 8 bases not matched to a gene; V was cut back by 4 bases and J by 1 base. For the CDR3, the DNA is TGTGCCAGCAGCCTAATATCGGGGGGGTCCCAAGAGACCCAGTACTTC. Its translation is CASSLISGGSQETQYF.

The genes are TRBV5-6 and TRBJ2-3; TRBD2 aligns across 9 bases. The CDR3 consists of 16 residues. Germline V gives CDR1 SGHDT, CDR2 YYEEEE. V lost 4 bases to trimming and J lost 5 bases; unmatched junction nucleotides: 11. CDR3 bases: TGTGCCAGCAGCCGAGACGCGGGAGGGCGGGGAGATACGCAGTATTTT. This codes for CASSRDAGGRGDTQYF.